The 21 T cell receptor beta chains below come from one sample, sequenced in a study of T-cell reconstitution after alpha-beta-depleted transplantation in children (dated by TCRdb to 2015 to 2016). The sample's treatment or condition label is to be understood as: allogeneic hematopoietic cell transplantation with graft depleted of TCRalphabeta T cells and CD19 B cells. The receptor library was made with PCR. The instrument was an Illumina HiSeq 2500. TCR library preparation used molecular barcoding, with unique molecular identifiers applied to normalize quantification of the TCRbeta repertoire. Through fastp at Q25 and MiXCR, TCRdb rebuilt clones from the public reads, retaining in-frame beta chains. Every entry covers one CDR3 protein and lists the most common genes and DNA from its rows. Across this sample there are some 76,000 distinct CDR3 sequences, with about a tenth seen only once. The ten biggest clones cover 13% of the sample.

The input for sequencing was PBMCs, taken before TCRalphabeta/CD19-depleted stem cell transplant. These receptors originate from a boy aged 5-17 years with acute myeloid leukemia, due to receive a stem cell transplant.

This clonotype was observed many times. The rearrangement links TRBV24-1 to TRBJ2-2; the D is unclear. The germline CDR1 and CDR2 sequences are KGHDR and SFDVKD. Trimming cost V 0 bases and J 4 bases, with 8 bases left between them. The CDR3 has 15 residues. CDR3 sequence: CATSDLGRTTGELFF. Written as DNA, the CDR3 is TGTGCCACCAGTGATTTGGGCCGGACCACCGGGGAGCTGTTTTTT.

This clonotype was picked up many times. V and J are TRBV18 and TRBJ2-7; TRBD1 aligns across 8 bases. This CDR3 spans 15 amino acids. Per the germline V gene, CDR1 is KGHSH and CDR2 is LQKENI. The V segment lost 1 base and the J segment 6 bases; nucleotides outside the gene matches: 8. The DNA for the CDR3 is TGTGCCAGCTCACCACGGAGCAGGGGGCCCGTCGAGCAGTACTTC. This translates into CASSPRSRGPVEQYF. The full variable domain, its missing parts supplied by reference TRBV18 and TRBJ2-7, is NAGVMQNPRHLVRRRGQEARLRCSPMKGHSHVYWYRQLPEEGLKFMVYLQKENIIDESGMPKERFSAEFPKEGPSILRIQQVVRGDSAAYFCASSPRSRGPVEQYFGPGTRLTVT.

Ten or more counts support this clonotype. This rearrangement joins TRBV7-9 to TRBJ1-1, with D perhaps matching TRBD1 (6 bases). The CDR3 is 17 residues long. Germline assignment: CDR1 SEHNR and CDR2 FQNEAQ (reference sequence). Trimming left V 4 bases short and J 0 bases short, with 18 bases between. The CDR3 region is CASSYWTERYMNTEAFF. In DNA, the CDR3 is TGTGCCAGCAGCTACTGGACAGAAAGATACATGAACACTGAAGCTTTCTTT.

V gene TRBV5-1 combines with J gene TRBJ1-1; 9 positions match TRBD1. Germline-derived CDR1 and CDR2 are SGHRS and YFSETQ. J gave up 4 bases and V 4 bases, and 8 bases lay outside the gene matches. This CDR3 region has 15 residues. CDR3 bases: TGCGCCAGCAGCACAAAACAGGGGGCGCGCACTGAAGCTTTCTTT. This sequence encodes CASSTKQGARTEAFF.

This clonotype appeared many times. The chain employs TRBV28 and TRBJ1-1; D not resolved. Deletions cut 5 bases from V and 4 bases from J, with 11 bases between. Germline V lookup: CDR1 MDHEN, CDR2 SYDVKM. The CDR3 totals 13 residues. CDR3 protein: CASSNPGRTEAFF. CDR3 DNA sequence: TGTGCCAGCAGTAACCCCGGGCGCACTGAAGCTTTCTTT.

There are many counts of this clonotype. The chain carries TRBV20-1 and TRBJ2-7; no firm D call. V was cut by 3 bases and J by 7 bases, with 7 bases left in between. CDR3 size: 10 residues. Germline values: CDR1 DFQATT, CDR2 SNEGSKA (reference sequence). The CDR3 nucleotides read TGCAGTGCTAGTTCGCGGGAGCAGTACTTC. Amino acid sequence: CSASSREQYF.

This clonotype has ten or more counts. V usage is TRBV7-6 and J usage is TRBJ2-2; the D gene could be TRBD1 or TRBD2 (5 bases each). V gave up 5 bases and J gave up 0 bases, with 13 bases separating them. CDR1 is SGHVS, CDR2 FNYEAQ, per germline. CDR3 length equals 16 residues. CDR3: CASSPRDRSNTGELFF. CDR3 in DNA: TGTGCCAGCAGCCCAAGGGACCGATCGAACACCGGGGAGCTGTTTTTT.

This clonotype was recorded at least ten times. The chain carries TRBV3-1 and TRBJ2-3; unclear D gene. CDR1 and CDR2 (germline): LGHDT, YNNKEL (reference sequence). The CDR3 contains 14 residues. V lost 2 bases and J 2 bases, leaving 8 bases between the germline ends. CDR3 amino acids: CASSQFAATDTQYF. In DNA form, the CDR3 reads TGTGCCAGCAGCCAATTCGCTGCCACAGATACGCAGTATTTT.

This clonotype was picked up many times. The CDR3 region has the DNA TGTGCCAGCAGCCCAGAGACACAGAGACGATTCGGGGAGCTGTTTTTT. The encoded protein is CASSPETQRRFGELFF. The chain joins TRBV12-3 or TRBV12-4 to TRBJ2-2, with D uncertain. This CDR3 comprises 16 residues. V gave up 6 bases and J gave up 7 bases, with 21 bases separating them.

Ten or more counts support this clonotype. For the CDR3, the DNA is TGCAGCGTGCAGGGGGACAGTGGGAGCGGCTACACCTTC. Translation: CSVQGDSGSGYTF. The chain couples TRBV29-1 to TRBJ1-2, with 7 bases that match TRBD1. The trim removed 6 bases at V and 8 bases at J, leaving 12 bases unmatched. Germline CDR1 and CDR2: SQVTM and ANQGSEA. This CDR3 has 13 residues.

The sample holds many counts of this clonotype. The rearrangement uses TRBV20-1 and TRBJ2-7, with D tentatively TRBD1 (5 bases). V dropped 5 bases and J dropped 2 bases, with 10 bases sitting between them. Germline V gives CDR1 DFQATT, CDR2 SNEGSKA (reference sequence). The CDR3 contains 12 residues. The CDR3 is CSARGHTYEQYV. The CDR3 nucleotides are TGCAGTGCTCGAGGACATACCTACGAGCAGTACGTC.

This sequence joins TRBV18 and TRBJ1-3; D is possibly TRBD1 (5 bases). Germline lookup yields CDR1 KGHSH and CDR2 LQKENI. V lost 2 bases to trimming and J lost 0 bases, with 8 bases between them. The CDR3 consists of 15 residues. This chain's CDR3 is CASSPGTDSGNTIYF. The CDR3 region has the DNA TGTGCCAGCTCACCAGGGACGGACTCTGGAAACACCATATATTTT.

This clonotype was found many times. This chain links TRBV7-9 with TRBJ1-3, with a tentative D call TRBD1 (5 bases). The CDR3 sequence is 15 residues long. Trimming shortened V by 4 bases and J by 0 bases, and 10 bases separated the two germline ends. In germline, CDR1 is SEHNR, CDR2 FQNEAQ (reference sequence). The CDR3 protein is CASSWDGISGNTIYF. The CDR3 DNA reads TGTGCCAGCAGCTGGGACGGTATCTCTGGAAACACCATATATTTT.

In this sample, this clonotype turned up many times. The chain uses TRBV12-3 or TRBV12-4 and TRBJ2-1, with 10 bases lining up with TRBD2. The CDR3 extends over 15 amino acids. J gave up 7 bases and V 1 base, and 4 bases lay outside the gene matches. This chain's CDR3 is CASSLGLAGANEQFF. In nucleotides, the CDR3 is TGTGCCAGCAGTTTAGGGCTAGCGGGAGCTAATGAGCAGTTCTTC.

This clonotype was seen at least ten times. V usage is TRBV20-1 and J usage is TRBJ2-7, with a possible D match to TRBD1 (5 bases). Trimming took 3 bases from V and 6 from J, leaving 12 bases between them. Germline CDR1 and CDR2: DFQATT and SNEGSKA (reference sequence). The CDR3 length is 12 residues. CDR3 bases: TGCAGTGCTAGTCCAGGGAAGGGCGAGCAGTACGTC. It specifies CSASPGKGEQYV.

In its sample, this clonotype was seen many times. The chain uses TRBV7-8 and TRBJ2-1, with D possibly matching TRBD2 (5 bases). CDR1 and CDR2 (germline): SGHVS, FQNEAQ. The ends were cut back, 0 bases at V and 2 bases at J, with 11 bases in the middle. CDR3 length: 16 residues. The CDR3, as DNA: TGTGCCAGCAGCTTAGCGCTCGGAGGACCCTACAATGAGCAGTTCTTC. It encodes CASSLALGGPYNEQFF.

This clonotype was detected many times. In DNA, the CDR3 is TGCAGTGCTCGGGGCCCGGGACTCCAAGAGACCCAGTACTTC. Translation gives CSARGPGLQETQYF. The rearrangement joins TRBV20-1 to TRBJ2-5, with a possible D match to TRBD2 (6 bases). The germline V and J ends were trimmed by 5 bases and 1 base, with 14 bases remaining between them. The germline V gene encodes CDR1 DFQATT and CDR2 SNEGSKA (reference sequence). The CDR3 runs to 14 residues.

This clonotype has at least ten counts. V usage is TRBV6-5 and J usage is TRBJ1-2, with 7 nucleotides matching TRBD1. The CDR3 has 14 residues. J lost 4 bases, V lost 7 bases, and 9 bases had no gene match. Germline V gene sequence: CDR1 MNHEY, CDR2 SVGAGI. The CDR3 nucleotides read TGTGCCAGCACCCAGACGGACAGGTTCTATGGCTACACCTTC. This sequence encodes CASTQTDRFYGYTF.

Ten or more counts support this clonotype. The V call is TRBV24-1, the J call TRBJ2-5, with D perhaps TRBD2 (5 bases). The CDR3 length is 12 residues. V lost 9 bases, J lost 5 bases, and 12 bases lay in between. Looked up from germline, CDR1 is KGHDR and CDR2 is SFDVKD. CDR3 protein: CATAGVRETQYF. CDR3 coding DNA: TGTGCCACCGCCGGGGTGAGGGAGACCCAGTACTTC.

This clonotype was detected ten times or more. The chain uses TRBV20-1 and TRBJ2-7; unclear D gene. The CDR3 is 12 amino acids. Per the germline V gene, CDR1 is DFQATT and CDR2 is SNEGSKA (reference sequence). The V end was cut by 3 bases, the J end by 5 bases, with 11 bases between. The CDR3 DNA follows: TGCAGTGCTAGTGTAACTCAGGACGAGCAGTACTTC. Its translation is CSASVTQDEQYF.

This clonotype appeared many times. J is TRBJ1-2 and V is TRBV27, with TRBD1 identical over 7 bases. The CDR3 extends over 14 amino acids. After removal of 3 bases from V and 5 bases from J, the junction contained 6 bases not matched to a gene. From germline, CDR1 is MNHEY and CDR2 SMNVEV (reference sequence). As DNA, the CDR3 is TGTGCCAGCAGTTTCATGTGGGGACAGTATGGCTACACCTTC. Protein: CASSFMWGQYGYTF.